This T cell receptor (beta chain) was recorded in a study of T cells in Graves' hyperthyroidism and ophthalmopathy. CDR1 and CDR2 from the germline V gene are MDHEN and SYDVKM. The CDR3 consists of 17 residues. Study outcomes and limitations: Researchers report that a 13 V-J model separated ophthalmopathy from stable hyperthyroidism.

Uncontrolled infection, other autoimmune disease, pregnancy or lactation led to exclusion. TCR beta CDR3 region amplification was performed from RNA transcripts. HTBI primers drove first-round RT-PCR of the TCR CDR3. In TCRdb, the multiplex PCR reads were re-called with MiXCR into one record per CDR3 protein. Among about 720,000 distinct CDR3 sequences listed, around 15% were seen once. This clonotype was seen once. Its antigen is not identified. A much larger clone sits a single nucleotide away, making a read error possible. The sample taken for sequencing was blood. This rearrangement joins TRBV28 to TRBJ2-7, with 10 bases aligning to TRBD2. The receptor comes from a man between 18 and 35 years old with Graves' hyperthyroidism. This chain's CDR3 is CASGLSFISAGGYEQYF. The DNA for the CDR3 is TGTGCCAGCGGTTTATCTTTTATATCAGCGGGAGGGTACGAGCAGTACTTC.